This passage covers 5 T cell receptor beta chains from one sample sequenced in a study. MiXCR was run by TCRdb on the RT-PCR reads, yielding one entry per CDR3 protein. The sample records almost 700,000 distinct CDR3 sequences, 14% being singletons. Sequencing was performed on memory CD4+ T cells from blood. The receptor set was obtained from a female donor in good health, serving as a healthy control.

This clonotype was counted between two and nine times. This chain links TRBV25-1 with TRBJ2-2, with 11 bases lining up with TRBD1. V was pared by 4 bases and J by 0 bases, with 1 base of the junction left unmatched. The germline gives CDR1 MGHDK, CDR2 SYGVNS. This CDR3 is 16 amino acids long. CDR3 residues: CASSAGQGANTGELFF. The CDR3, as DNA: TGTGCCAGCAGTGCGGGACAGGGGGCGAACACCGGGGAGCTGTTTTTT.

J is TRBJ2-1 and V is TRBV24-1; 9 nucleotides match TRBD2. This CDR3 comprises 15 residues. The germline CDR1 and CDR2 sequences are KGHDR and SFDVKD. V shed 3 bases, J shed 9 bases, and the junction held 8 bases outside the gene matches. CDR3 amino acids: CATSDPVAGASEQFF. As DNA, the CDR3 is TGTGCCACCAGTGATCCCGTAGCGGGAGCGAGTGAGCAGTTCTTC.

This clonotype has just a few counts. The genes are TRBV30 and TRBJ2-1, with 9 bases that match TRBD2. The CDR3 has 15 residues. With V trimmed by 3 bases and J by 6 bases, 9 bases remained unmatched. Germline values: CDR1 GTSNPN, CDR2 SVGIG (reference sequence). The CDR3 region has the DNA TGTGCCTGGAGGCCCCTAGCGGGGTCGGCCAATGAGCAGTTCTTC. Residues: CAWRPLAGSANEQFF.

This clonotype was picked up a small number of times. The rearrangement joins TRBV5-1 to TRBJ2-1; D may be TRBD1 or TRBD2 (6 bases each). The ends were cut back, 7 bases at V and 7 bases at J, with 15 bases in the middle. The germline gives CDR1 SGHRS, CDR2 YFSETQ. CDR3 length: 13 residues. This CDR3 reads CASAGLRGNEQFF. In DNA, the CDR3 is TGCGCCAGCGCGGGGTTAAGGGGGAATGAGCAGTTCTTC.

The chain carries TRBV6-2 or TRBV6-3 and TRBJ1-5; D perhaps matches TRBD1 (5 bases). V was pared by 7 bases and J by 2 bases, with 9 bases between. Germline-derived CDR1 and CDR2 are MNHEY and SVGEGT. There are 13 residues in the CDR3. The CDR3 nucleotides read TGTGCCAGCAAACCGGGGGGCAATCAGCCCCAGCATTTT. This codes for CASKPGGNQPQHF.